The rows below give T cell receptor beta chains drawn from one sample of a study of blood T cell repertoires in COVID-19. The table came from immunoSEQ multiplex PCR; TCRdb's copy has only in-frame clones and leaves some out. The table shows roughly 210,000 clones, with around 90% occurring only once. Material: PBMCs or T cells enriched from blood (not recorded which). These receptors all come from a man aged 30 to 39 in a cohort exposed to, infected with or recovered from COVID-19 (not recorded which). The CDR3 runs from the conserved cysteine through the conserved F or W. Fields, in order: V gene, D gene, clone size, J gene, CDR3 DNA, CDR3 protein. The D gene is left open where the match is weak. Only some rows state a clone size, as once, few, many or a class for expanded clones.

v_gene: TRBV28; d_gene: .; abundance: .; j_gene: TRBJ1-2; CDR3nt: TGTGCCAGCAGTACCTTTGAGGGCTACACCTTC; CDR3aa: CASSTFEGYTF
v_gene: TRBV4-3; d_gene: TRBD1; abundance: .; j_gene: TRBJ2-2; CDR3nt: TGCGCCAGCAGCCAAGGGACAGGGTACTCCGGGGAGCTGTTTTTT; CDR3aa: CASSQGTGYSGELFF
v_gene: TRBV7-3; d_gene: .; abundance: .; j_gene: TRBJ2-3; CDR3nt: TGTGCCAGCAGCTTACGAACTAGCACAGATACGCAGTATTTT; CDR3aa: CASSLRTSTDTQYF
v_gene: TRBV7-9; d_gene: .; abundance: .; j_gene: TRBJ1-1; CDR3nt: TGTGCCAGCAGCCCCTACACCGGACATACGAACACTGAAGCTTTCTTT; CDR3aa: CASSPYTGHTNTEAFF
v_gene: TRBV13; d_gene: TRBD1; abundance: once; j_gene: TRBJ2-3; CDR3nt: TGTGCCAGCAGCTTAAACAGGGGGCACGCAGATACGCAGTATTTT; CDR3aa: CASSLNRGHADTQYF
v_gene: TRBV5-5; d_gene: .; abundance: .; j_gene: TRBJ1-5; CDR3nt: TGTGCCAGCAGCTTTCAGGGGCGAAGCAATCAGCCCCAGCATTTT; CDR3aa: CASSFQGRSNQPQHF
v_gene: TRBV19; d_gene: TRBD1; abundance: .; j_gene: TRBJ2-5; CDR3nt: TGTGCCAGTAGTATACCGGGACAGGGGCTGGAGACCCAGTACTTC; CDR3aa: CASSIPGQGLETQYF
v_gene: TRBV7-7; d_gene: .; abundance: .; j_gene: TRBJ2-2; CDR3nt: TGTGCTAGCAGCTTAGAGTTCGCCAGGGCCGGGGAGCTGTTTTTT; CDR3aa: CASSLEFARAGELFF
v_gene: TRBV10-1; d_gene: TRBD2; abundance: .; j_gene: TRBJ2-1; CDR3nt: TGCGCCAGCAGTGAGTCGAATAGCGGGAGGTCCTACAATGAGCAGTTCTTC; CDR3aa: CASSESNSGRSYNEQFF
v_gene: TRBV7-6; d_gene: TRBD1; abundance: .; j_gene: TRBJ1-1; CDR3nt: TGTGCCAGCAGCCCTCGACCGGGACAGAAGAACACTGAAGCTTTCTTT; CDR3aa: CASSPRPGQKNTEAFF
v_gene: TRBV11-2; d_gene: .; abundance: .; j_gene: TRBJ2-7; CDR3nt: TGTGCCAGCAGCCCAGCGACCGGCTCCTACGAGCAGTACTTC; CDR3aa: CASSPATGSYEQYF
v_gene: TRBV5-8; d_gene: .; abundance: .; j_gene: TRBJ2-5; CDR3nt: TGTGCCAGCGGGAAAAGGGGTTGGCAAGAGACCCAGTACTTC; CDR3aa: CASGKRGWQETQYF
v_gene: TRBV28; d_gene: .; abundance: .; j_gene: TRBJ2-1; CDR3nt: TGTGCCAGCAGTTTCAGTTTCCGTGAGCAGTTCTTC; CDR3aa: CASSFSFREQFF
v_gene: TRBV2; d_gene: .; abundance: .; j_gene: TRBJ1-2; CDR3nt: TGTGCCAGCAGTACCGGACAGTACGACCAAGGCTACACCTTC; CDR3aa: CASSTGQYDQGYTF
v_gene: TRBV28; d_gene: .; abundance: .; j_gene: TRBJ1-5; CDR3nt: TGTGCCAGCATCGGACAGCCGGTTGCCCAGGGGCCCCAGCATTTT; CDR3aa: CASIGQPVAQGPQHF
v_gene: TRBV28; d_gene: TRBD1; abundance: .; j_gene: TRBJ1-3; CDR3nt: TGTGCCAGCTCCGACAGGGAGACTGGAAACACCATATATTTT; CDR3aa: CASSDRETGNTIYF
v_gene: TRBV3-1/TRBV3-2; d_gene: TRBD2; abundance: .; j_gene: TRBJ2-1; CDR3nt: TGTGCCAGCAGCCAAGCCAGCGGGAGTCGGCGGGAGCAGTTCTTC; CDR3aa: CASSQASGSRREQFF
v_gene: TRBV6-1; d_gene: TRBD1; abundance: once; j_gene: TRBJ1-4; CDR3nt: TGTGCCAGCAGTGATGCGGACAGGGATGAAAAACTGTTTTTT; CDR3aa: CASSDADRDEKLFF
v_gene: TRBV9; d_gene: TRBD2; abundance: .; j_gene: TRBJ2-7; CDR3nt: TGTGCCAGCAGCCCACTAGCGGGAGGGGGCTACGAGCAGTACTTC; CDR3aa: CASSPLAGGGYEQYF
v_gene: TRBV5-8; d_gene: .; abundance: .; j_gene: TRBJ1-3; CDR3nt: TGTGCCAGCAGCTTTGGTTACAGGCGCCACTCTGGAAACACCATATATTTT; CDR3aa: CASSFGYRRHSGNTIYF
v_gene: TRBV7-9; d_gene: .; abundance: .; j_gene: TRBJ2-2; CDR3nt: TGTGCCAGCAGCTTAGTCCTTATGGAGCTGTTTTTT; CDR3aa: CASSLVLMELFF
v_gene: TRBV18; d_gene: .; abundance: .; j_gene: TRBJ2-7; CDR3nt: TGTGCCAGCTCCCGAGCCCAGGGCCCTATTGACGAGCAGTACTTC; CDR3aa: CASSRAQGPIDEQYF
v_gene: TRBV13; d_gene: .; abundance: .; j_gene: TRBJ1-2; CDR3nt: TGTGCCAGCAGCTTAGCCGGGAGGTTGGGTGGCTACACCTTC; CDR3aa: CASSLAGRLGGYTF
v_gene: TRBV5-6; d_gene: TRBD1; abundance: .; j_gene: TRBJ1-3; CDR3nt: TGTGCCAGCAGCTACTTTACAGGGGGCGTTTATGGAAACACCATATATTTT; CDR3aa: CASSYFTGGVYGNTIYF
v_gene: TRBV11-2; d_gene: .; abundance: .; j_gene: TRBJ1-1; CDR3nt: TGTGCCAGCAGCTTAGTCATAGACAGAGGTAAAGCTTTCTTT; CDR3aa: CASSLVIDRGKAFF
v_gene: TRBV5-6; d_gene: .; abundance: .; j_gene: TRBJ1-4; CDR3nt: TGTGCCAGCAGCTTGGTCACACCTCGGGGTAATGAAAAACTGTTTTTT; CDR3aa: CASSLVTPRGNEKLFF
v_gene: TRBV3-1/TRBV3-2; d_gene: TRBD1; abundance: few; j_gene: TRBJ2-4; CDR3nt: TGTGCCAGCAGCCAAAAGACAGGGTTAAACATTCAGTACTTC; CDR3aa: CASSQKTGLNIQYF
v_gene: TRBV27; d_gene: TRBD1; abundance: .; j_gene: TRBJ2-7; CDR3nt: TGTGCCAGCAGAAGGACAGGGGGCTACGAGCAGTACTTC; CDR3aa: CASRRTGGYEQYF
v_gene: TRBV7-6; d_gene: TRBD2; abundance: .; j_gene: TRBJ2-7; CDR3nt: TGTGCCAGCAGCTCGAGGACTAGCGGGAGACATCCCTACGAGCAGTACTTC; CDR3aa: CASSSRTSGRHPYEQYF
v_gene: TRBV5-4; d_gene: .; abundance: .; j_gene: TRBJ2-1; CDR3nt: TGTGCCAGCAGCTTGAGGAATGGAGCGATGGGCAATGAGCAGTTCTTC; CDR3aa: CASSLRNGAMGNEQFF
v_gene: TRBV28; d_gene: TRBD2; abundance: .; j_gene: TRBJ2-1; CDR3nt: TGTGCCAGCAGTGCAACTAGCGGGGATTACAATGAGCAGTTCTTC; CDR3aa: CASSATSGDYNEQFF
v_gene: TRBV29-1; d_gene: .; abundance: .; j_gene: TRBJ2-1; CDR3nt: TGCAGCGTCAATCCCCGCAAGCACAATGAGCAGTTCTTC; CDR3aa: CSVNPRKHNEQFF
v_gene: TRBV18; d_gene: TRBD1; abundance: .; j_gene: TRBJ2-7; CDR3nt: TGTGCCAGCTCGCAGGACAGGTTCCCCTACGAGCAGTACTTC; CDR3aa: CASSQDRFPYEQYF